The rows below give T cell receptor beta chains drawn from one sample of a study of CD8+CD57+ T cells in acquired aplastic anemia. TCRdb re-called the reads with MiXCR, one entry per CDR3 protein. The profile shows over 150,000 distinct CDR3 sequences, roughly 49% of them singletons. Input material: sorted CD4+, CD8+, or CD8+CD57+ T cells (not recorded which) from PBMCs. These receptors originate from a human donor with aplastic anemia. CDR3s include the opening cysteine and the closing phenylalanine or tryptophan. The D gene is left open where the match is weak. Clone size is shown for a subset of rows, as once, few, many or a class of expanded clone.

d_call	v_call	j_call	clone_size	cdr3_nt	cdr3_aa
TRBD2	TRBV4-2	TRBJ2-7	many	TGTGCCAGCAGCCCGGGACTAGCGGGGTTTGAGCAGTACTTC	CASSPGLAGFEQYF
TRBD2	TRBV11-2	TRBJ2-3	-	TGTGCCAGCAGCGAAATCACTAGCGGGAGAGCAGATACGCAGTATTTT	CASSEITSGRADTQYF
-	TRBV20-1	TRBJ1-3	-	TGCAGTGCTGGGACACAGTCTGGAAACACCATATATTTT	CSAGTQSGNTIYF
-	TRBV27	TRBJ2-7	many	TGTGCCAGCAGCCTTGGGACATCGGGCTACGAGCAGTACTTC	CASSLGTSGYEQYF
TRBD1	TRBV29-1	TRBJ1-2	-	TGCAGCGTTGGGGCAGGGGGATATGGCTACACCTTC	CSVGAGGYGYTF
-	TRBV7-8	TRBJ2-7	-	TGTGCCGTTGGAAGCCCGGGTGGGATCTACGAGCAGTGCTTC	CAVGSPGGIYEQCF
TRBD1	TRBV7-9	TRBJ1-1	many	TGTGCCAGCAGCTCACCGGGACAGTCTTCCCGGGGAGCTTTCTTT	CASSSPGQSSRGAFF
TRBD2	TRBV20-1	TRBJ2-7	many	TGCAGTGCTAGAGGGGGGGGGGACTACGAGCAGTACTTC	CSARGGGDYEQYF
TRBD2	TRBV19	TRBJ2-2	many	TGTGCCAGTACCTCCTGGCTAGCGGCCGGGGAGCTGTTTTTT	CASTSWLAAGELFF
TRBD2	TRBV7-3	TRBJ2-1	-	TGTGCCAGCAGCTACCCGGGACTAGCGAACAATGAGCAGTTCTTC	CASSYPGLANNEQFF
-	TRBV10-3	TRBJ2-7	few	TGTGCCATCAGTGAGTCCAGGGACACGTACTACGAGCAGTACTTC	CAISESRDTYYEQYF
TRBD1	TRBV7-8	TRBJ2-7	-	TGTGCCAGCAGCCAAGTCGACAGGGGGGTTACTTACTACGAGCAGTACTTC	CASSQVDRGVTYYEQYF
-	TRBV2	TRBJ2-5	-	TGTGCCAGCAGAGCCCCGGTAGGGCTATGGACCCAGTACTTC	CASRAPVGLWTQYF
-	TRBV2	TRBJ1-2	-	TGTGCCAGCAGTGCTCTGGTGATCCCCTATGGCTACACCTTC	CASSALVIPYGYTF
-	TRBV12-3/TRBV12-4	TRBJ2-7	-	TGTGCCAGCAGTACCGGGACAACCTACGAGCAGTACTTC	CASSTGTTYEQYF
-	TRBV29-1	TRBJ1-2	-	TGCAGCGTGAACCCCGGGCCGCCTAACTATGGCTACACCTTC	CSVNPGPPNYGYTF
-	TRBV20-1	TRBJ1-6	-	TGCAGTGCTAGACTAATCAGGGGAAGCTCCTATAATTCACCCCTCCACTTT	CSARLIRGSSYNSPLHF
-	TRBV7-9	TRBJ2-2	few	TGTGCCGGGGACGGGGAGCTGTTTTTT	CAGDGELFF
TRBD1	TRBV29-1	TRBJ1-2	many	TGCAGCGTTGAGGCCGGGACAGGGGATGGCTACACCTTC	CSVEAGTGDGYTF
TRBD1	TRBV15	TRBJ2-7	-	TGTGCCACCAGCACATCGACAGGGGTGGGCGAGCAGTACTTC	CATSTSTGVGEQYF
-	TRBV12-3/TRBV12-4	TRBJ2-7	-	TGTGCCAGCGGTTGGGACACAGAATACGAGCAGTACTTC	CASGWDTEYEQYF
-	TRBV12-5	TRBJ1-4	many	TGTGCTAGTGGTTTGCATGCAACTAATGAAAAACTGTTTTTT	CASGLHATNEKLFF
TRBD1	TRBV24-1	TRBJ2-3	-	TGTGCCACCAGTGATGAGGGGGCTGCAGATACGCAGTATTTT	CATSDEGAADTQYF
TRBD2	TRBV20-1	TRBJ2-7	-	TGCAGTGCTAGCCAGCCTAGCGGGGGCGGGGAGCAGTACTTC	CSASQPSGGGEQYF
TRBD1	TRBV11-2	TRBJ2-2	-	TGTGCCAGCAGCCTATCTCGGGGACAGGGAATCGGGGAGCTGTTTTTT	CASSLSRGQGIGELFF
TRBD2	TRBV12-3/TRBV12-4	TRBJ2-3	-	TGTGCCAGCAGTTTAGCTAGCGGGGGGTTGGATACGCAGTATTTT	CASSLASGGLDTQYF